These T cell receptor beta chains were read from a single sample in a study of T cells in localized non-small cell lung cancer. Here immunoSEQ multiplex PCR was the method, and the copy in TCRdb shows in-frame clones only, minus some. The sample lists 2,000 to 3,000 clones, roughly 24% occurring once. This material consisted of lung tumor tissue, taken before any cancer treatment. The receptors come from a male donor older than 55 with stage I lung adenocarcinoma. Both conserved end residues are part of each CDR3. Fields, in order: D gene, V gene, clone size, J gene, CDR3 DNA, CDR3 protein. The D gene is left open where the match is weak. Clone size is shown for a subset of rows, as once, few, many or a class of expanded clone.

d_gene: -; v_gene: TRBV19; abundance: -; j_gene: TRBJ1-4; CDR3nt: TGTGCCAGTAACGGATTGGAGACTAATGAAAAACTGTTTTTT; CDR3aa: CASNGLETNEKLFF
d_gene: -; v_gene: TRBV6-8; abundance: few; j_gene: TRBJ1-5; CDR3nt: TGTGCCAGCAGTGCGGGACAAATTGTTCAGCCCCAGCATTTT; CDR3aa: CASSAGQIVQPQHF
d_gene: TRBD2; v_gene: TRBV25-1; abundance: -; j_gene: TRBJ2-5; CDR3nt: TGTGCCAGCAGTGAACCCCGAGGACTAGCGGGCCAAGAGACCCAGTACTTC; CDR3aa: CASSEPRGLAGQETQYF
d_gene: -; v_gene: TRBV6-8; abundance: few; j_gene: TRBJ1-1; CDR3nt: TGTGCCAGCAGTTACTGGGCGACAATGCACACTGAAGCTTTCTTT; CDR3aa: CASSYWATMHTEAFF
d_gene: -; v_gene: TRBV11-3; abundance: -; j_gene: TRBJ2-4; CDR3nt: TGTGCCAGCAGCCCAGTTGGGGCAGGGGAAACTCAGTACTTC; CDR3aa: CASSPVGAGETQYF
d_gene: -; v_gene: TRBV11-3; abundance: few; j_gene: TRBJ1-2; CDR3nt: TGTGCCAGCAGCTTAGTGGTCGGCAGCCTAAACTATGGCTACACCTTC; CDR3aa: CASSLVVGSLNYGYTF
d_gene: -; v_gene: TRBV6-8; abundance: -; j_gene: TRBJ1-5; CDR3nt: TGTGCCAGCACCCTCGAAGGGGCGCTAAATCAGCCCCAGCATTTT; CDR3aa: CASTLEGALNQPQHF
d_gene: -; v_gene: TRBV4-1; abundance: -; j_gene: TRBJ1-3; CDR3nt: TGCGCCAGCAGCCAAGATGTGTACGGATTACCTGGAAACACCATATATTTT; CDR3aa: CASSQDVYGLPGNTIYF
d_gene: -; v_gene: TRBV19; abundance: -; j_gene: TRBJ2-3; CDR3nt: TGTGCCAGTAGTACGGGGGTGGGCTCAGATACGCAGTATTTT; CDR3aa: CASSTGVGSDTQYF
d_gene: -; v_gene: TRBV2; abundance: -; j_gene: TRBJ2-3; CDR3nt: TGTGCCAGCAGTGGTTATGTAGATACGCAGTATTTT; CDR3aa: CASSGYVDTQYF
d_gene: -; v_gene: TRBV11-3; abundance: many; j_gene: TRBJ1-2; CDR3nt: TGTGCCAGCAGCTTAGGTTTTGGGGATAGTGGCTACACCTTC; CDR3aa: CASSLGFGDSGYTF
d_gene: -; v_gene: TRBV4-1; abundance: few; j_gene: TRBJ1-3; CDR3nt: TGCGCCAGCAGCCAAAGTCACGGCTCTGGAAACACCATATATTTT; CDR3aa: CASSQSHGSGNTIYF
d_gene: -; v_gene: TRBV30; abundance: -; j_gene: TRBJ1-1; CDR3nt: TGTGCCTGGAGGCCCAACGGGAGGGACGCTGAAGCTTTCTTT; CDR3aa: CAWRPNGRDAEAFF
d_gene: -; v_gene: TRBV12-5; abundance: few; j_gene: TRBJ2-7; CDR3nt: TGTGCCAGCCGCGGGACAACCATCGGGGAGCAGTACTTC; CDR3aa: CASRGTTIGEQYF
d_gene: -; v_gene: TRBV18; abundance: few; j_gene: TRBJ2-2; CDR3nt: TGTGCCAGCTCACCAGGCACCCACACCGGGGAGCTGTTTTTT; CDR3aa: CASSPGTHTGELFF
d_gene: -; v_gene: TRBV6-8; abundance: -; j_gene: TRBJ2-1; CDR3nt: TGTGCCAGCAGGCGTACAGGGACGGGAAGGTACAATGAGCAGTTCTTC; CDR3aa: CASRRTGTGRYNEQFF
d_gene: -; v_gene: TRBV30; abundance: medium-sized; j_gene: TRBJ1-5; CDR3nt: TGTGCCTGGATCCCCCTGGGAGGGGACATTCCTCAGCCCCAGCATTTT; CDR3aa: CAWIPLGGDIPQPQHF
d_gene: -; v_gene: TRBV23-1; abundance: -; j_gene: TRBJ1-5; CDR3nt: TGCGCCAGCACCCCGGCGGACGGGAATCAGCCCCAGCATTTT; CDR3aa: CASTPADGNQPQHF